This TCR beta chain was captured in a study of blood T cell repertoires in COVID-19. V was cut by 6 bases and J by 1 base, with 12 bases left in between. CDR1 is MDHEN, CDR2 SYDVKM, per germline. This CDR3 is built from 14 residues. Per the authors' pipeline: Estimation of nucleated cell counts was performed using reference gene primer amplification. The method was immunoSEQ multiplex PCR; TCRdb's version includes in-frame clones alone and lacks a portion of them. V and J calls and clone size are given by that table; D and trimming were obtained from the DNA. The table has about 120,000 clones, about 90% seen once.

This clonotype was sampled from a woman in her sixties or seventies with acute or convalescent COVID-19. The sequencing input was peripheral blood. This chain joins TRBV28 and TRBJ1-2; D ambiguous. The CDR3 here is CASRVDRGNYGYTF. As DNA, the CDR3 is TGTGCCAGCAGAGTCGATCGAGGTAACTATGGCTACACCTTC.